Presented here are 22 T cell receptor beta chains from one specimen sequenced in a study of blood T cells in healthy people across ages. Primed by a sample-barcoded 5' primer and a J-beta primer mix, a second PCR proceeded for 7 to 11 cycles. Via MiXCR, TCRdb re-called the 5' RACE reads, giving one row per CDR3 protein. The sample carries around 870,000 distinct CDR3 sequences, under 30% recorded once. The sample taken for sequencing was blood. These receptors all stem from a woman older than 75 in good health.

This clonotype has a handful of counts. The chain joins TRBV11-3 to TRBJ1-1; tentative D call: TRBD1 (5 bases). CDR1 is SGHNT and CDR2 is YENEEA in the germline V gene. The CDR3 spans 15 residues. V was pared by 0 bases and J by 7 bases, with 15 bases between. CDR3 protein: CASSLDFPRTIEAFF. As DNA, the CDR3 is TGTGCCAGCAGCTTAGATTTTCCCAGGACAATTGAAGCTTTCTTT. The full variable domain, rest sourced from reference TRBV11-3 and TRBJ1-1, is EAGVVQSPRYKIIEKKQPVAFWCNPISGHNTLYWYLQNLGQGPELLIRYENEEAVDDSQLPKDRFSAERLKGVDSTLKIQPAELGDSAVYLCASSLDFPRTIEAFFGQGTRLTVV.

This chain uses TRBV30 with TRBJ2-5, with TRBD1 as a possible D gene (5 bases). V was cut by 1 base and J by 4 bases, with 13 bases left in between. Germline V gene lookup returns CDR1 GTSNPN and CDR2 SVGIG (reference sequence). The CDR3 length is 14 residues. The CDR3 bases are TGTGCCTGGAGTGCAGGGCCTCCGGGAGAGACCCAGTACTTC. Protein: CAWSAGPPGETQYF.

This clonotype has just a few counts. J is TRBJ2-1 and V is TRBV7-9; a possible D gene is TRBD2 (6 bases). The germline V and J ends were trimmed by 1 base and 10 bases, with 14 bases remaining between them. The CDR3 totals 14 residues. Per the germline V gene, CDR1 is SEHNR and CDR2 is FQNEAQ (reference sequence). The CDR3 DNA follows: TGTGCCAGCAGCTTAGGGGGGACTTCTCAGGAGCAGTTCTTC. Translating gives CASSLGGTSQEQFF.

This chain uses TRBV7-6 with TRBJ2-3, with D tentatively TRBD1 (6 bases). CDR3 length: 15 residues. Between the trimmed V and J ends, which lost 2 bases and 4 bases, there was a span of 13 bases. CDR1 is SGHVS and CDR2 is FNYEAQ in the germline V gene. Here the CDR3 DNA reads TGTGCCAGCAGCTTAACAGGGAGAGAGGCAGATACGCAGTATTTT. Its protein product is CASSLTGREADTQYF.

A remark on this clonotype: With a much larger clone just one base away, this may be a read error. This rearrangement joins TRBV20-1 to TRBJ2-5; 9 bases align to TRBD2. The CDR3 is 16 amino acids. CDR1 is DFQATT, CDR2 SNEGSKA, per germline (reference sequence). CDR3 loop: CNARGAAGGDRETQYF. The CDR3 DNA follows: TGCAATGCTAGGGGGGCAGCGGGAGGCGATAGGGAGACCCAGTACTTC.

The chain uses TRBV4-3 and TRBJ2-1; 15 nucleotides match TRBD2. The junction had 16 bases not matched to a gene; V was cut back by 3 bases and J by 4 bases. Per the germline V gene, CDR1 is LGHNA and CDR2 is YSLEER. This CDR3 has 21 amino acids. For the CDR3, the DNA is TGCGCCAGCAGCCAGGAAGAACGGTTTAGGACTAGCGGGGGGGCATACAATGAGCAGTTCTTC. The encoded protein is CASSQEERFRTSGGAYNEQFF.

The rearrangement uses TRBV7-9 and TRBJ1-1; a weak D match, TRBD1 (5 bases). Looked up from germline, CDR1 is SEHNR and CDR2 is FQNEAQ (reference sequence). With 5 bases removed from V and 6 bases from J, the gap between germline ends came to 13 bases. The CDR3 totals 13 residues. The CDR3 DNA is TGTGCCAGCAGCGCCCAGGGTAACGCTGAAGCTTTCTTT. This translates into CASSAQGNAEAFF.

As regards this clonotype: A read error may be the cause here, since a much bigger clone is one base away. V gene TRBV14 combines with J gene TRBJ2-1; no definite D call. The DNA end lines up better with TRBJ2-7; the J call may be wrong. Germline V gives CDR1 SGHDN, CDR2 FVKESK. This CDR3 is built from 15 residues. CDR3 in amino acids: CASSQDSTVYNEQYF. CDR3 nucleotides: TGTGCCAGCAGCCAAGATTCAACAGTTTACAATGAGCAGTACTTC.

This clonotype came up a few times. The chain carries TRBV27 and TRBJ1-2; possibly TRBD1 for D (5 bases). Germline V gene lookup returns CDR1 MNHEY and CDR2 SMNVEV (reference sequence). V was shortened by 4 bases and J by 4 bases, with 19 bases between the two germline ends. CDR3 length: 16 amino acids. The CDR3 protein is CASSSSWDLLGYGYTF. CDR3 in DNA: TGTGCCAGCAGTTCCTCTTGGGACCTCTTGGGCTATGGCTACACCTTC.

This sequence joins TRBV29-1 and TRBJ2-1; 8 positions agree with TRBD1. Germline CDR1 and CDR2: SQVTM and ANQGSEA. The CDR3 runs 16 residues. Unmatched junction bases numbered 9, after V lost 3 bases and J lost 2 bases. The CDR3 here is CSVDGKGQDTYNEQFF. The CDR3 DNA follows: TGCAGCGTTGACGGGAAGGGACAGGACACCTACAATGAGCAGTTCTTC.

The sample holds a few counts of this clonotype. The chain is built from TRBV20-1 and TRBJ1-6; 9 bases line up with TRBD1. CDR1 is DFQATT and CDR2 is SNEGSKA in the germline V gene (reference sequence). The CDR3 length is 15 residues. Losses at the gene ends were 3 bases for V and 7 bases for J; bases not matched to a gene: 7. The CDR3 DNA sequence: TGCAGTGCTAGTCCACAGGGGGCTGGGAATTCACCCCTCCACTTT. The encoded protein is CSASPQGAGNSPLHF.

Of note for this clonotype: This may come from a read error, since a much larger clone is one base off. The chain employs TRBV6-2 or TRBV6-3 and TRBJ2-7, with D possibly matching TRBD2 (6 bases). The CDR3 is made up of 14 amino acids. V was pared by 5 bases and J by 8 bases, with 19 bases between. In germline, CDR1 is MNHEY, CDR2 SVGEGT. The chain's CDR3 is CASSTFRGNDKQYF. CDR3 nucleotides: TGTGCCAGCAGTACATTCCGCGGGAACGACAAGCAGTACTTC.

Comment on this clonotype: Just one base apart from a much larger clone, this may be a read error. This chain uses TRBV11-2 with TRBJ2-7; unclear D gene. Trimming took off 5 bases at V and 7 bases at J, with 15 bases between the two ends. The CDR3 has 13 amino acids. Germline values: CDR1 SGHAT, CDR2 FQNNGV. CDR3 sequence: CASSPTPYNEQYF. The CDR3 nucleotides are TGTGCCAGCAGCCCAACCCCCTACAATGAGCAGTACTTC.

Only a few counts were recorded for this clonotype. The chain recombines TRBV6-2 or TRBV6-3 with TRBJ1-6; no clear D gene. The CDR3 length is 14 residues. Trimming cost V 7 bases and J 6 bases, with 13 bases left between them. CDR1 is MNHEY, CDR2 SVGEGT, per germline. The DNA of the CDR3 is TGTGCCAGCACCAATAGGAGAGCTAATTCACCCCTCCACTTT. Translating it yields CASTNRRANSPLHF.

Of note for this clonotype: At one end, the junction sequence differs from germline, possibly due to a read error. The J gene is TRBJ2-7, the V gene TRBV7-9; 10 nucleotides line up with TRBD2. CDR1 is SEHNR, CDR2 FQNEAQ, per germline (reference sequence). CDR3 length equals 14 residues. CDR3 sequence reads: CASSLAGATNEQYF. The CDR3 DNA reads TGTGCCAGCAGCCTAGCGGGGGCGACCAATGAGCAGTACTTC.

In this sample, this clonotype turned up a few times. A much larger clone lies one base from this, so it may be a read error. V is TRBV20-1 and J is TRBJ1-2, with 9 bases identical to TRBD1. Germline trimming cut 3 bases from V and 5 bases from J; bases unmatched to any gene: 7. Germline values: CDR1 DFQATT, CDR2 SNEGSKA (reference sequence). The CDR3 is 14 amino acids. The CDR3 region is CSASPTGGRYGYTF. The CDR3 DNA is TGCAGTGCTAGCCCCACAGGGGGCAGGTATGGCTACACCTTC.

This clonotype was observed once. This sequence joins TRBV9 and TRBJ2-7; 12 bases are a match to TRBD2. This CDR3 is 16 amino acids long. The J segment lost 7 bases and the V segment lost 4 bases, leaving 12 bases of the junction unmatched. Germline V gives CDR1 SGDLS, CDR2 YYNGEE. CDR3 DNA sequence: TGTGCCAGCAGCTCTAGCGGGGGGGCTTTTCCCAATGAGCAGTACTTC. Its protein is CASSSSGGAFPNEQYF.

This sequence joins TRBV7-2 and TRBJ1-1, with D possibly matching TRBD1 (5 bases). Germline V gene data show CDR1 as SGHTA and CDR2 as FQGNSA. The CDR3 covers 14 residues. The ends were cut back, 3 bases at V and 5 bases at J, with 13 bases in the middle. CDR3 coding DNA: TGTGCCAGCAGCTTTGGGCAGGGCTATACTGAAGCTTTCTTT. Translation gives CASSFGQGYTEAFF.

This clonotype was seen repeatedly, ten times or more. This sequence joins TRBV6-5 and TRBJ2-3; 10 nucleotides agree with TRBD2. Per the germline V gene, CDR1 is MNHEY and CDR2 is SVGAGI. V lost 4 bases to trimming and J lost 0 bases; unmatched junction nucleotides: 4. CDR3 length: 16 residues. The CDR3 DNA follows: TGTGCCAGCAGTTTTAGCGGGGGGATTAGCACAGATACGCAGTATTTT. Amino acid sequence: CASSFSGGISTDTQYF.

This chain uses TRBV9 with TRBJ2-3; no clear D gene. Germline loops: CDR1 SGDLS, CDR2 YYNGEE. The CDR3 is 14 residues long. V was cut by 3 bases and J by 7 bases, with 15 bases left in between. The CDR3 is CASSATSSTNTQYF. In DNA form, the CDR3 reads TGTGCCAGCAGCGCCACGTCTAGTACGAATACGCAGTATTTT.

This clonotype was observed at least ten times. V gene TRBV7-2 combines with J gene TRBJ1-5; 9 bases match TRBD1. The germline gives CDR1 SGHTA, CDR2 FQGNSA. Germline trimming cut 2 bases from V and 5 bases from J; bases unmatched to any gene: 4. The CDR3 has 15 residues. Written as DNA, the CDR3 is TGTGCCAGCAGCTTAAACAGGGGGCCTGATCAGCCCCAGCATTTT. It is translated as CASSLNRGPDQPQHF.

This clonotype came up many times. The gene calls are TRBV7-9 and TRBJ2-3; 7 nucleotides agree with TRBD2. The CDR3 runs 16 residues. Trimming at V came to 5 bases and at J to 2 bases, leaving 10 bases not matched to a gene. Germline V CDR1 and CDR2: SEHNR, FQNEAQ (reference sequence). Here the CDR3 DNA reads TGTGCCAGCAGCCCGGGACTATTTACGGCCACAGATACGCAGTATTTT. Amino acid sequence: CASSPGLFTATDTQYF.